This T cell receptor (beta chain) originates from a study of T cell clones after liver transplantation. Study summary: Tolerant meant at least one year fully off immunosuppression without liver enzymes above twice normal.

Assay used: immunoSEQ multiplex PCR; TCRdb lists only in-frame clones, some missing. The repertoire holds approximately 26,000 clones, with approximately 68% as singletons. Study observations and caveats: Rather than being deleted, graft donor-reactive T cells may have moved into the graft.

Worth noting for this clone: The antigen remains undetermined.

Sequencing was performed on CD4+ T cells from blood, taken before liver transplant. This clonotype was sampled from a human donor who received a liver transplant.

The CDR3 loop reads CASSFLSSGRSDTQYF. In DNA form, the CDR3 reads TGTGCCAGCAGCTTCCTATCTAGCGGGCGATCCGATACGCAGTATTTT. V gene TRBV7-2 combines with J gene TRBJ2-3; 8 nucleotides match TRBD2. CDR1 and CDR2 from the germline V gene are SGHTA and FQGNSA. After removal of 3 bases from V and 6 bases from J, the junction contained 11 bases not matched to a gene. The CDR3 is 16 residues long.